In its sample, the clone carrying this T cell receptor beta chain was seen many times. Antigen specificity is unknown. Coverage ceases 3 residues before the CDR3 finishes, and the germline J gene fills in the end. The CDR3 runs 14 residues. Germline CDR1 SGHTA, CDR2 FQGNSA. The ends were cut back, 2 bases at V and 3 bases at J, with 10 bases in the middle. This entry comes from a study of T cell clonality in common variable immunodeficiency. Broader study findings: Compared with healthy controls, CVID subjects showed increased TCRbeta clonality, mostly in about a third. Links between repertoire features and CVID complications were heterogeneity-limited.

Both groups were predominantly of Caucasian heritage. Sequencing input was equivalent genomic DNA from CVID and controls. The data were produced by immunoSEQ multiplex PCR, yet TCRdb's version contains in-frame clones alone and is incomplete. This sample has roughly 57,000 clones, each found more than once. The TCR comes from a person aged 18-70 years in good health. The chain carries TRBV7-2 and TRBJ1-1; the D gene is possibly TRBD1 (5 bases). Sequenced sample: peripheral blood mononuclear cells. The CDR3 sequence is CASSLSQGYTEAFF. CDR3 bases read: TGTGCCAGCAGCTTATCCCAGGGATACACTGAA.